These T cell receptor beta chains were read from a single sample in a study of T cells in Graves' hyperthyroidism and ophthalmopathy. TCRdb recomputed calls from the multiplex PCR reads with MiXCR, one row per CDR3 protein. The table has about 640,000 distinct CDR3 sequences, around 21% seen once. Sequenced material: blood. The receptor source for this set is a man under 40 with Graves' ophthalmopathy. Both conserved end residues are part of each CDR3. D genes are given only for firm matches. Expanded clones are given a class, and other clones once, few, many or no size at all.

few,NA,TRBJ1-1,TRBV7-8,CASSLVRGNTEAFF,TGTGCCAGCAGCTTAGTTAGGGGAAACACTGAAGCTTTCTTT
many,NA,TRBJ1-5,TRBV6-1,CASSAGWGQPQHF,TGTGCCAGCAGTGCCGGGTGGGGTCAGCCCCAGCATTTT
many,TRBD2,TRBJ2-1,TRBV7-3,CASSLGGGLAHNEQFF,TGTGCCAGCAGCTTGGGGGGGGGACTAGCGCACAATGAGCAGTTCTTC
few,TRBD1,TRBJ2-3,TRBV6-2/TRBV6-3,CASSYEDRDDTQYF,TGTGCCAGCAGTTACGAGGACAGGGACGATACGCAGTATTTT
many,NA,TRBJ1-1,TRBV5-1,CASYRDGITEAFF,TGCGCCAGCTACCGGGACGGGATCACTGAAGCTTTCTTT
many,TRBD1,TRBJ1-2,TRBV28,CASRPGGGGYTF,TGTGCCAGCAGGCCAGGGGGCGGTGGCTACACCTTC
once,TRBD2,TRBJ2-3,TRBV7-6,CASSLSGSLFADTQYF,TGTGCCAGCAGCTTAAGCGGGAGCCTGTTCGCAGATACGCAGTATTTT
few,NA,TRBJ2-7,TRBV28,CASSPHSGQRAFEQYF,TGTGCCAGCAGCCCCCATAGCGGACAGAGGGCTTTCGAGCAGTACTTC
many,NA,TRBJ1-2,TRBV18,CASQNEWIDGYTF,TGTGCCAGCCAGAACGAATGGATCGATGGCTACACCTTC
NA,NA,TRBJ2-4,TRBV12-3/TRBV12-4,CASARAKNIQYF,TGTGCCAGCGCCCGTGCCAAAAACATTCAGTACTTC
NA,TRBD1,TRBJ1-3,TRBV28,CASSLFATGAGNTIYF,TGTGCCAGCAGTTTATTTGCGACAGGGGCAGGAAACACCATATATTTT
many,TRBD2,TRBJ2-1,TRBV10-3,CVTSGVAGGNEQFF,TGTGTCACATCTGGGGTAGCGGGAGGTAATGAGCAGTTCTTC
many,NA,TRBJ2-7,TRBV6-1,CASSTGTTNYEQYF,TGTGCCAGCAGTACCGGGACAACCAACTACGAGCAGTACTTC
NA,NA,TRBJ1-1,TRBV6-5,CATVRAGNSEAFF,TGTGCCACCGTTAGGGCGGGAAACTCTGAAGCTTTCTTT
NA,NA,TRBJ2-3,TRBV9,CASSPDQGGDTQYF,TGTGCCAGCAGCCCGGACCAGGGAGGTGATACGCAGTATTTT
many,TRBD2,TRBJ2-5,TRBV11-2,CASSLAGLVGEETQYF,TGTGCCAGCAGCTTAGCTGGACTAGTCGGTGAGGAGACCCAGTACTTC
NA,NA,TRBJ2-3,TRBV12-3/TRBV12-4,CASGVVALADTQYF,TGTGCCAGCGGAGTGGTAGCTCTGGCAGATACGCAGTATTTT
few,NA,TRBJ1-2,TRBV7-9,CASSMTDSYTF,TGTGCCAGCAGCATGACAGATAGCTACACCTTC
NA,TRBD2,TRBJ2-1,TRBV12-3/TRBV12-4,CASSGRREGLRNPSNEQFF,TGTGCCAGCAGTGGACGACGGGAGGGCCTCAGAAATCCTAGCAATGAGCAGTTCTTC
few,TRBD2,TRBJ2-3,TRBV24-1,CATSGRTSGSKDTQYF,TGTGCCACCAGCGGGCGTACTAGCGGGAGTAAAGATACGCAGTATTTT
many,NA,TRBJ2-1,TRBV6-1,CASSWVEPYNDSYNEQFF,TGTGCCAGCAGTTGGGTAGAACCTTACAATGATTCCTACAATGAGCAGTTCTTC
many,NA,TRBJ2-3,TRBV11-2,CASSPPLGTDTQYF,TGTGCCAGCAGCCCTCCCTTGGGGACAGATACGCAGTATTTT
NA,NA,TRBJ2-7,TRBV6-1,CASSVGTPGLYEQYF,TGTGCCAGCAGTGTCGGGACGCCGGGGCTCTACGAGCAGTACTTC
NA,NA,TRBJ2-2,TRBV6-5,CASSYIGHNTGELFF,TGTGCCAGCAGTTACATCGGACACAACACCGGGGAGCTGTTTTTT
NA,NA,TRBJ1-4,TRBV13,CASSFGVPNEKLFF,TGTGCCAGCAGTTTCGGGGTCCCTAATGAAAAACTGTTTTTT
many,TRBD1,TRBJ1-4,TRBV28,CASSPRDSLNEKLFF,TGTGCCAGCAGCCCAAGGGACAGCCTAAATGAAAAACTGTTTTTT
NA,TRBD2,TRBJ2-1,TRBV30,CAWTPSGRGVGEQFF,TGTGCCTGGACCCCAAGCGGGAGAGGAGTAGGTGAGCAGTTCTTC
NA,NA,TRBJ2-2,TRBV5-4,CASSLGGGRITGELFF,TGTGCCAGCAGCTTGGGCGGAGGCCGGATCACCGGGGAGCTGTTTTTT
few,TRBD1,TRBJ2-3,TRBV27,CASRRGQAPTDTQYF,TGTGCCAGCAGGAGGGGACAGGCACCCACAGATACGCAGTATTTT
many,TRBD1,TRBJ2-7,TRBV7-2,CASSSHPGQGRYEQYF,TGTGCCAGCAGCTCCCACCCCGGACAGGGACGGTACGAGCAGTACTTC
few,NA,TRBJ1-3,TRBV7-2,CASSPLGGKRGGNTIYF,TGTGCCAGCAGCCCCCTGGGGGGGAAAAGAGGTGGAAACACCATATATTTT
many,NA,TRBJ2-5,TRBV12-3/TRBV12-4,CASRNALGLKTQYF,TGTGCCAGCAGGAACGCCCTCGGACTGAAGACCCAGTACTTC
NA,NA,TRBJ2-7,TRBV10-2,CASGVDLTYEQYF,TGCGCCAGCGGAGTGGATCTGACCTACGAGCAGTACTTC
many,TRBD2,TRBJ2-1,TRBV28,CASSFWGGEQFF,TGTGCCAGCAGTTTTTGGGGGGGTGAGCAGTTCTTC
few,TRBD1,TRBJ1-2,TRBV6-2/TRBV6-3,CASSDSTGAGYTF,TGTGCCAGCAGCGATTCGACAGGGGCGGGCTACACCTTC
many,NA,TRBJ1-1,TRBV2,CAIKRTVVNTEAFF,TGTGCCATCAAGAGGACAGTCGTGAACACTGAAGCTTTCTTT
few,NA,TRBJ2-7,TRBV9,CASSVEGRGEQYF,TGTGCCAGCAGCGTAGAAGGTCGGGGCGAGCAGTACTTC
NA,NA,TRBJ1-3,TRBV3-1,CASSVTGDLGNTIYF,TGTGCCAGCAGTGTCACGGGGGATCTTGGAAACACCATATATTTT
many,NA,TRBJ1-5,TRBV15,CATSRDPGGNQPQHF,TGTGCCACCAGCAGAGATCCCGGGGGCAATCAGCCCCAGCATTTT
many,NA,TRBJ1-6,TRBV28,CASKLTSKGYNSPLHF,TGTGCCAGCAAACTAACGTCGAAGGGATATAATTCACCCCTCCACTTT
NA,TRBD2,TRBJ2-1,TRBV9,CASSVESTGRTGEQFF,TGTGCCAGCAGCGTAGAGTCGACCGGGAGGACGGGTGAGCAGTTCTTC
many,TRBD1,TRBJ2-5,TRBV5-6,CASSLRDRGPQETQYF,TGTGCCAGCAGCTTGAGGGACAGGGGGCCCCAAGAGACCCAGTACTTC
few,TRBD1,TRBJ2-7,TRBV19,CASAPGQGRGEQYF,TGTGCCAGTGCCCCGGGACAGGGGAGAGGCGAGCAGTACTTC
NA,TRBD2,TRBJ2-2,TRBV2,CASRVGLAANTGELFF,TGTGCCAGCAGGGTGGGACTAGCGGCGAACACCGGGGAGCTGTTTTTT
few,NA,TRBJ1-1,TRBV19,CASTSRRVNTEAFF,TGTGCCAGTACCTCCCGGAGGGTGAACACTGAAGCTTTCTTT
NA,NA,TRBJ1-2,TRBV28,CASTTEGYGYTF,TGTGCCAGCACCACAGAAGGGTATGGCTACACCTTC
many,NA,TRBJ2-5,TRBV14,CASSQEVVRGGETQYF,TGTGCCAGCAGCCAAGAAGTTGTCAGGGGTGGCGAGACCCAGTACTTC
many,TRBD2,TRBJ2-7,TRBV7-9,CASSLASGIEQYF,TGTGCCAGCAGCTTAGCGAGCGGGATCGAGCAGTACTTC
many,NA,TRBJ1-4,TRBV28,CASSSRTVTNEKLFF,TGTGCCAGCAGTTCGAGGACAGTTACTAATGAAAAACTGTTTTTT
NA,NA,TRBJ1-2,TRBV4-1,CASSLNPEYGYTF,TGCGCCAGCAGCCTTAATCCGGAATATGGCTACACCTTC
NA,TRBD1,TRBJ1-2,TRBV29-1,CSVEDLDRDYGYTF,TGCAGCGTTGAAGACCTTGACAGGGATTATGGCTACACCTTC
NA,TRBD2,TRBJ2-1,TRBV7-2,CSGASGWGGLEQFF,TGTTCGGGCGCTAGCGGGTGGGGGGGGCTAGAGCAGTTCTTC
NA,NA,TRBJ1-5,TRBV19,CASTGASNQPQHF,TGTGCCAGTACTGGGGCCAGCAATCAGCCCCAGCATTTT